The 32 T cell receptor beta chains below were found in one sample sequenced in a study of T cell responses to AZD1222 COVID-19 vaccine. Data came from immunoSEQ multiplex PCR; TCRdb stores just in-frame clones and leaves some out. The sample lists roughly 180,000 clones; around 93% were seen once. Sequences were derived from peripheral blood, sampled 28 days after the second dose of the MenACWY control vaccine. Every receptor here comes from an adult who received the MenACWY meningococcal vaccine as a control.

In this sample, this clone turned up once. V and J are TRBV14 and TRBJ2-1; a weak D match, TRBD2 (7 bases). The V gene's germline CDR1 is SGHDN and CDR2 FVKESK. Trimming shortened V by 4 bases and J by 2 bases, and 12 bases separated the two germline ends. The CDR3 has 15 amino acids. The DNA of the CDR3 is TGTGCCAGCAGCCCTGGGGGGGCCACCTACAATGAGCAGTTCTTC. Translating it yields CASSPGGATYNEQFF.

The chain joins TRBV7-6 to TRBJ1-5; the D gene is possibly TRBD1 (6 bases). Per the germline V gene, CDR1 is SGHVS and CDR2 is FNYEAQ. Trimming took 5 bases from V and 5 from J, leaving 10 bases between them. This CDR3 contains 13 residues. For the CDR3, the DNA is TGTGCCAGCAGCCTAGGGGGTGATCAGCCCCAGCATTTT. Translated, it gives CASSLGGDQPQHF.

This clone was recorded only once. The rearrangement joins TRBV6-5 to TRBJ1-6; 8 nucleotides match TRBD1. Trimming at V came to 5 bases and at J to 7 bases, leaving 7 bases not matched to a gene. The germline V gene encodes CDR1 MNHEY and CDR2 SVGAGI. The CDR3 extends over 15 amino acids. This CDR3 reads CASSPSGGGNSPLHF. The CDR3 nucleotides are TGTGCCAGCAGTCCCTCAGGGGGCGGAAATTCACCCCTCCACTTT.

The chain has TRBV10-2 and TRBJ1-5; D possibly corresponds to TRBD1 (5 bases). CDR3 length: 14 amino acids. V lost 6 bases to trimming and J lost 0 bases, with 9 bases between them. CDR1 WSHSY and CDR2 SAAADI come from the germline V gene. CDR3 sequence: CASRPGGSNQPQHF. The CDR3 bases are TGCGCCAGCAGACCCGGGGGTAGCAATCAGCCCCAGCATTTT.

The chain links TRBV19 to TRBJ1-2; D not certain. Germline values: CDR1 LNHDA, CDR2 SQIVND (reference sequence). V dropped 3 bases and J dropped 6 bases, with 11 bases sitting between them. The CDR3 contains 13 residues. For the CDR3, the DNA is TGTGCCAGTAGTATGTTGGAATACGATGGCTACACCTTC. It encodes CASSMLEYDGYTF.

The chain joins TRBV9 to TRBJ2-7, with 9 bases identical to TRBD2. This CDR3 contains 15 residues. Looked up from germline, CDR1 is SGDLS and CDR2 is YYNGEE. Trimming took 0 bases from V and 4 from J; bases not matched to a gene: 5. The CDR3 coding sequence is TGTGCCAGCAGCGTAGGGACTAGCGATCGGTACGAGCAGTACTTC. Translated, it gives CASSVGTSDRYEQYF. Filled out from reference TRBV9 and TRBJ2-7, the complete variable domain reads DSGVTQTPKHLITATGQRVTLRCSPRSGDLSVYWYQQSLDQGLQFLIQYYNGEERAKGNILERFSAQQFPDLHSELNLSSLELGDSALYFCASSVGTSDRYEQYFGPGTRLTVT.

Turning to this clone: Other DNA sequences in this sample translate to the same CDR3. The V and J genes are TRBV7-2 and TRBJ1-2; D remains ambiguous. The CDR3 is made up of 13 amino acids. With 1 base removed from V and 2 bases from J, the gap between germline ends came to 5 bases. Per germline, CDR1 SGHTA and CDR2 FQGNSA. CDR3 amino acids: CASSLGGNYGYTF. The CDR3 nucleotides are TGTGCCAGCAGCTTAGGCGGGAACTATGGCTACACCTTC.

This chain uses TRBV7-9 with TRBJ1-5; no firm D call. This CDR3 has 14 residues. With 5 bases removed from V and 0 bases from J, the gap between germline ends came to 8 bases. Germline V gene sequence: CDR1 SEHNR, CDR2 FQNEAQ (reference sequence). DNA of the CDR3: TGTGCCAGCAGCCCGGACGGTAGCAATCAGCCCCAGCATTTT. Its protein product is CASSPDGSNQPQHF.

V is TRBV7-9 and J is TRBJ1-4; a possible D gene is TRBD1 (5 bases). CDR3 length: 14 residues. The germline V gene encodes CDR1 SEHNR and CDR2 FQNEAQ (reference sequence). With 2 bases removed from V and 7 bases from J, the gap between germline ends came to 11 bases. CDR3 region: CASSLSGSGEKLFF. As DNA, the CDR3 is TGTGCCAGCAGCTTATCAGGGTCGGGTGAAAAACTGTTTTTT. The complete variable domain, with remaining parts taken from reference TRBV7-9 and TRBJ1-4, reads DTGVSQNPRHKITKRGQNVTFRCDPISEHNRLYWYRQTLGQGPEFLTYFQNEAQLEKSRLLSDRFSAERPKGSFSTLEIQRTEQGDSAMYLCASSLSGSGEKLFFGSGTQLSVL.

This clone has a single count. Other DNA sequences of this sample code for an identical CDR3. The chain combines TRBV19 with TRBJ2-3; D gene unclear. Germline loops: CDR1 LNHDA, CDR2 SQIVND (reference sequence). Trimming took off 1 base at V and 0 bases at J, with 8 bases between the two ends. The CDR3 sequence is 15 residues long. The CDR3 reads CASSIGAASTDTQYF. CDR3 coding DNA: TGTGCCAGTAGTATAGGGGCAGCAAGCACAGATACGCAGTATTTT.

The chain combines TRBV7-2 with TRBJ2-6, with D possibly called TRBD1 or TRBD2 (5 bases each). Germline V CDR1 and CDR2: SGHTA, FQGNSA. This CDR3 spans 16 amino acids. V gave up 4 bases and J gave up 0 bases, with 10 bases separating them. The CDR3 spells CASSSRGNSGANVLTF. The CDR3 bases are TGTGCCAGCAGCTCTCGGGGCAACTCTGGGGCCAACGTCCTGACTTTC.

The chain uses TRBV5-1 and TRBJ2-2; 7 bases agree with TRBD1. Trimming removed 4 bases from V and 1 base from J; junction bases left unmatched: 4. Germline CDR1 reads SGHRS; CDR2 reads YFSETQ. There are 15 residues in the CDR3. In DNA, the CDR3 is TGCGCCAGCAGCCTTAGGACAGGGAACACCGGGGAGCTGTTTTTT. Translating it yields CASSLRTGNTGELFF.

In nucleotides, the CDR3 is TGTGCCAGCTACCCCGGGACAGTTAACAATGAGCAGTTCTTC. This sequence encodes CASYPGTVNNEQFF. The chain uses TRBV2 and TRBJ2-1, with TRBD1 identical over 7 bases. The CDR3 covers 14 residues. From germline, CDR1 is SNHLY and CDR2 FYNNEI. V shed 8 bases and J 5 bases; nucleotides not matched to a gene: 9. Complete variable domain (other parts from reference TRBV2 and TRBJ2-1): EPEVTQTPSHQVTQMGQEVILRCVPISNHLYFYWYRQILGQKVEFLVSFYNNEISEKSEIFDDQFSVERPDGSNFTLKIRSTKLEDSAMYFCASYPGTVNNEQFFGPGTRLTVL.

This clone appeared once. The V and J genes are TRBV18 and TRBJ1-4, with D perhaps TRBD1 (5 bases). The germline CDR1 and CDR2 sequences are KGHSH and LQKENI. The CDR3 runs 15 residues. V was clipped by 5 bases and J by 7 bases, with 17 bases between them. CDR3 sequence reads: CASSGSRERSEKLFF. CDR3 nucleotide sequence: TGTGCCAGCTCAGGATCCAGGGAGAGGAGTGAAAAACTGTTTTTT.

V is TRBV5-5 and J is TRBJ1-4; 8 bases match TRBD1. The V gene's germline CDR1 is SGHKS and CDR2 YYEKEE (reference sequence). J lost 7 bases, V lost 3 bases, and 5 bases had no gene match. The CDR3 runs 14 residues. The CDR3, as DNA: TGTGCCAGCAGCTCCGACAGGGGAGGTGAAAAACTGTTTTTT. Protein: CASSSDRGGEKLFF.

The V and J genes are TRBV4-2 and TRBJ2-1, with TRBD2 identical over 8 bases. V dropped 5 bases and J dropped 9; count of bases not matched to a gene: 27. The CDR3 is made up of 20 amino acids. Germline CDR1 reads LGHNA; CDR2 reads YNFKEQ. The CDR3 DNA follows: TGTGCCAGCAGCGCTCCCTACGGGGTCGGAAGAAGGCACGGGAGGGCTGAGCAGTTCTTC. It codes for CASSAPYGVGRRHGRAEQFF.

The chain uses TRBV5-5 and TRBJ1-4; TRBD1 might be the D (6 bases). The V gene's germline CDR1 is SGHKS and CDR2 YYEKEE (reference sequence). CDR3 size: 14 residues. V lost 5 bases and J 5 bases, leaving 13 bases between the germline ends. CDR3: CASRVQGSNEKLFF. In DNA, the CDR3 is TGTGCCAGCAGAGTGCAGGGGTCGAATGAAAAACTGTTTTTT.

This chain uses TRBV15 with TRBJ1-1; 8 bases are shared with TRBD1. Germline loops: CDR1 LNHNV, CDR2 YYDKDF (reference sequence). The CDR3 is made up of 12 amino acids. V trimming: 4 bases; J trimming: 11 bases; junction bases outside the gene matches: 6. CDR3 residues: CATSTGQGQAFF. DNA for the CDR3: TGTGCCACCAGCACCGGACAGGGTCAGGCTTTCTTT.

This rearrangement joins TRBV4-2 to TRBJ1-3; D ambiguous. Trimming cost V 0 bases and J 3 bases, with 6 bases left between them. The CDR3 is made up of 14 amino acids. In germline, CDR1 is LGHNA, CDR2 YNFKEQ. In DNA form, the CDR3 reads TGTGCCAGCAGCCAAGACGACTTTGGAAACACCATATATTTT. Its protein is CASSQDDFGNTIYF.

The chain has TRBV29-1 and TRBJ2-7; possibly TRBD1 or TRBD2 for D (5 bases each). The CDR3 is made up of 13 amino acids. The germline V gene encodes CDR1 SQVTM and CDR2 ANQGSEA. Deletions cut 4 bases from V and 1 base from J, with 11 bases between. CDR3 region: CSVGGLGSYEQYF. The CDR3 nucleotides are TGCAGCGTTGGGGGGTTAGGTTCCTACGAGCAGTACTTC.

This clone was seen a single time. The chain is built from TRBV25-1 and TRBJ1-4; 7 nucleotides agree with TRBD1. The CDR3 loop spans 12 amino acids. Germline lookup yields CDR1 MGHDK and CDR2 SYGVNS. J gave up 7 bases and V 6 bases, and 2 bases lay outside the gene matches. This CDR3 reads CASRGGTEKLFF. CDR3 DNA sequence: TGTGCCAGCAGAGGGGGCACTGAAAAACTGTTTTTT.

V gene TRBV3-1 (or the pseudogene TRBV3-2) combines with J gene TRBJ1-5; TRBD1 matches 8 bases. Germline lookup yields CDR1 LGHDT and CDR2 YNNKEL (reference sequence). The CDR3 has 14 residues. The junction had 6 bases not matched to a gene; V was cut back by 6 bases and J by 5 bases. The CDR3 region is CASSRGQGHQPQHF. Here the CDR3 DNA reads TGTGCCAGCAGTCGTGGACAGGGTCATCAGCCCCAGCATTTT.

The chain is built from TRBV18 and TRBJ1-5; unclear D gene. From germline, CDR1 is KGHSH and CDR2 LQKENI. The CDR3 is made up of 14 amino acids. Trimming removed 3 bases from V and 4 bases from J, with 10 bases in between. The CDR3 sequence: CASSPREDNQPQHF. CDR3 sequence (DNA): TGTGCCAGCTCACCGCGGGAGGATAATCAGCCCCAGCATTTT.

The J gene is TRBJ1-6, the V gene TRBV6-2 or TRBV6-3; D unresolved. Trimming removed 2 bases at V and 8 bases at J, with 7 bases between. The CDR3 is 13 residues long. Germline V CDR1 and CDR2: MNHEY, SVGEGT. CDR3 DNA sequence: TGTGCCAGCAGTTACATGGGGTATTCACCCCTCCACTTT. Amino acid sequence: CASSYMGYSPLHF.

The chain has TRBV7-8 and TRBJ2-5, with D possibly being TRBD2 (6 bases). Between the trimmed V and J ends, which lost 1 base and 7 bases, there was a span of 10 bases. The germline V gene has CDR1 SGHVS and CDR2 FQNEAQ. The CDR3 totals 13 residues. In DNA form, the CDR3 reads TGTGCCAGCAGCTTAGGGGGGGAAGGGACCCAGTACTTC. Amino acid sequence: CASSLGGEGTQYF. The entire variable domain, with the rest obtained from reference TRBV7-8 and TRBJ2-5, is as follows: GAGVSQSPRYKVAKRGQDVALRCDPISGHVSLFWYQQALGQGPEFLTYFQNEAQLDKSGLPSDRFFAERPEGSVSTLKIQRTQQEDSAVYLCASSLGGEGTQYFGPGTRLLVL.

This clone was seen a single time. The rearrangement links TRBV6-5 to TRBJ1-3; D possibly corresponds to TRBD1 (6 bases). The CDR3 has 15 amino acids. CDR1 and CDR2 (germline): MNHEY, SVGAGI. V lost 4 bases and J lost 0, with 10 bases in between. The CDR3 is CASSLDRSSGNTIYF. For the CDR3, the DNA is TGTGCCAGCAGTTTAGACAGGAGCTCTGGAAACACCATATATTTT.

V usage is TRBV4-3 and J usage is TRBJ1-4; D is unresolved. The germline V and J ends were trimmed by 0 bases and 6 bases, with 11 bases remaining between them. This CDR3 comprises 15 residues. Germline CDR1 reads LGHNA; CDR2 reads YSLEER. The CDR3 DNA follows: TGCGCCAGCAGCCAAGATCTTTCAAGGGATGAAAAACTGTTTTTT. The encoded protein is CASSQDLSRDEKLFF.

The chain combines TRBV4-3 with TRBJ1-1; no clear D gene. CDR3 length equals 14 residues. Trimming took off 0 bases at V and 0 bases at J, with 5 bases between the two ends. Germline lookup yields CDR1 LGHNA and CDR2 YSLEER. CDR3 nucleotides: TGCGCCAGCAGCCAAGACAGCCTGAACACTGAAGCTTTCTTT. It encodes CASSQDSLNTEAFF.

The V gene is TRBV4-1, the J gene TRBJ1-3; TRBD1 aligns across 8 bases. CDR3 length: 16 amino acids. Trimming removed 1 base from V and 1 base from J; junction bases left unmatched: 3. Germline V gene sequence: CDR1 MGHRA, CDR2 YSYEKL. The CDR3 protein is CASSQVRTGSGNTIYF. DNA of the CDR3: TGCGCCAGCAGCCAAGTAAGGACAGGGTCTGGAAACACCATATATTTT.

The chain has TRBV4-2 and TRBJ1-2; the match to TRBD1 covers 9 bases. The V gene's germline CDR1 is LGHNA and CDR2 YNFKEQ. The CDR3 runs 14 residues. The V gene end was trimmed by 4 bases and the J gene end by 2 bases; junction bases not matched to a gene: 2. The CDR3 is CASSRGTGNYGYTF. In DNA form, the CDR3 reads TGTGCCAGCAGCCGTGGGACAGGGAACTATGGCTACACCTTC.

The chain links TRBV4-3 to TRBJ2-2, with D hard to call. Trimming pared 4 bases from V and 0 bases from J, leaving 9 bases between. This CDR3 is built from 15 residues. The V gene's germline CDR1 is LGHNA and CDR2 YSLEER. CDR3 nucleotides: TGCGCCAGCAGCCTTGTCCACCCGAACACCGGGGAGCTGTTTTTT. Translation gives CASSLVHPNTGELFF.

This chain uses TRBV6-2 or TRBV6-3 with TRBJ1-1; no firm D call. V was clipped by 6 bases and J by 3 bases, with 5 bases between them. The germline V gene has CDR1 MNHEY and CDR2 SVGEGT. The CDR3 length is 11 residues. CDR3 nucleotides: TGTGCCAGCAGCCGGGACACTGAAGCTTTCTTT. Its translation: CASSRDTEAFF.